The 26 T cell receptor beta chains reported below all come from one sample, sequenced in a study of blood T cell repertoires in COVID-19. TCRdb keeps only in-frame clones here, not all; method: immunoSEQ multiplex PCR. This sample has 100,000 to 140,000 clones, with around 80% found just once. The sample taken for sequencing was peripheral blood. These TCRs come from a man in his 70s with acute or convalescent COVID-19.

The chain uses TRBV6-5 and TRBJ1-5, with 7 bases that match TRBD1. Germline assignment: CDR1 MNHEY and CDR2 SVGAGI. This CDR3 comprises 14 residues. The V gene end was trimmed by 7 bases and the J gene end by 1 base; junction bases not matched to a gene: 4. This chain's CDR3 is CASTGQLSNQPQHF. CDR3 DNA sequence: TGTGCCAGCACGGGACAGCTAAGCAATCAGCCCCAGCATTTT.

The chain joins TRBV6-5 to TRBJ2-1; a weak D match, TRBD1 (6 bases). The germline CDR1 and CDR2 sequences are MNHEY and SVGAGI. The CDR3 runs to 15 residues. Trimming stripped 6 bases from V and 0 bases from J, with 12 bases between. The CDR3 region is CASSLTGSSYNEQFF. The CDR3 DNA is TGTGCCAGCAGCCTAACAGGGAGCTCCTACAATGAGCAGTTCTTC.

This clone has just one count. This rearrangement joins TRBV3-1 (or the pseudogene TRBV3-2) to TRBJ1-5; D uncertain. V was shortened by 4 bases and J by 2 bases, with 9 bases between the two germline ends. CDR1 is LGHDT and CDR2 is YNNKEL in the germline V gene (reference sequence). The CDR3 length is 14 residues. The DNA of the CDR3 is TGTGCCAGCAGCCGCTCGGGTGGCAATCAGCCCCAGCATTTT. The encoded protein is CASSRSGGNQPQHF.

The V and J genes are TRBV18 and TRBJ1-1; no clear D. This CDR3 contains 13 residues. Germline CDR1 and CDR2: KGHSH and LQKENI. Trimming took 2 bases from V and 0 from J, leaving 4 bases between them. The DNA for the CDR3 is TGTGCCAGCTCACCAGAGATGAACACTGAAGCTTTCTTT. Amino acid sequence: CASSPEMNTEAFF.

V and J are TRBV2 and TRBJ2-1; possible D gene TRBD2, 6 bases. Germline-derived CDR1 and CDR2 are SNHLY and FYNNEI. The CDR3 spans 12 residues. V was shortened by 11 bases and J by 4 bases, with 12 bases between the two germline ends. The CDR3 DNA follows: TGTGCCGGAGGACTAAGGTACAATGAGCAGTTCTTC. Amino acids: CAGGLRYNEQFF.

The V call is TRBV3-1 (or the pseudogene TRBV3-2), the J call TRBJ2-5; 7 positions match TRBD2. Looked up from germline, CDR1 is LGHDT and CDR2 is YNNKEL (reference sequence). V was clipped by 4 bases and J by 4 bases; unmatched bases: 3. This CDR3 is 13 amino acids long. CDR3 in amino acids: CASSPPSGETQYF. In DNA, the CDR3 is TGTGCCAGCAGCCCCCCTAGCGGAGAGACCCAGTACTTC.

The rearrangement joins TRBV3-1 (or the pseudogene TRBV3-2) to TRBJ2-3; 15 bases map to TRBD2. The ends lost 5 bases at V and 1 base at J; junction bases unmatched: 10. This CDR3 has 19 residues. Germline CDR1 reads LGHDT; CDR2 reads YNNKEL (reference sequence). The DNA for the CDR3 is TGTGCCAGCAGCACGGGACTAGCGGGGGGATTCTCCGGCACAGATACGCAGTATTTT. Protein product: CASSTGLAGGFSGTDTQYF.

The chain is built from TRBV5-4 and TRBJ2-1; 8 bases are a match to TRBD1. V lost 6 bases and J lost 2; bases outside the gene matches: 7. In germline, CDR1 is SGHNT, CDR2 YYREEE (reference sequence). The CDR3 is made up of 15 amino acids. The CDR3 region has the DNA TGTGCCAGCATCACGACAGGGGCCGCCTACAATGAGCAGTTCTTC. Its protein is CASITTGAAYNEQFF.

The V call is TRBV29-1, the J call TRBJ2-5, with D tentatively TRBD2 (6 bases). The length of the CDR3 is 11 residues. The V and J ends lost 5 bases and 5 bases respectively, with 9 bases between them. The germline V gene has CDR1 SQVTM and CDR2 ANQGSEA. CDR3 bases: TGCAGCGTTACTAGCCTGGAGACCCAGTACTTC. It translates to CSVTSLETQYF.

The chain recombines TRBV5-6 with TRBJ1-6; 11 bases align to TRBD1. V lost 7 bases, J lost 7 bases, and 10 bases stayed unmatched. In germline, CDR1 is SGHDT, CDR2 YYEEEE. This CDR3 has 16 amino acids. The CDR3 region is CASDRGQGAENSPLHF. CDR3 nucleotides: TGTGCCAGCGACCGTGGACAGGGGGCCGAAAATTCACCCCTCCACTTT.

In the case of this clone: Other nucleotide sequences from this sample produce the same CDR3. The chain has TRBV9 and TRBJ2-2; tentatively, D is TRBD2 (6 bases). V lost 2 bases to trimming and J lost 0 bases, with 8 bases between them. Looked up from germline, CDR1 is SGDLS and CDR2 is YYNGEE. CDR3 size: 15 residues. The CDR3 region has the DNA TGTGCCAGCAGCGTCGGCGGGGCGAACACCGGGGAGCTGTTTTTT. As protein: CASSVGGANTGELFF.

V and J are TRBV7-9 and TRBJ1-3, with 10 bases matching TRBD1. V shed 5 bases and J 3 bases; nucleotides not matched to a gene: 10. The germline gives CDR1 SEHNR, CDR2 FQNEAQ (reference sequence). The CDR3 contains 17 residues. Here the CDR3 reads CASSPDRGLKDGNTIYF. The DNA of the CDR3 is TGTGCCAGCAGCCCTGACAGGGGGCTTAAGGATGGAAACACCATATATTTT. Full variable domain (outside the CDR3, taken from reference TRBV7-9 and TRBJ1-3): DTGVSQNPRHKITKRGQNVTFRCDPISEHNRLYWYRQTLGQGPEFLTYFQNEAQLEKSRLLSDRFSAERPKGSFSTLEIQRTEQGDSAMYLCASSPDRGLKDGNTIYFGEGSWLTVV.

J is TRBJ2-1 and V is TRBV24-1; weak D call: TRBD1 (6 bases). Trimming cost V 3 bases and J 5 bases, with 16 bases left between them. The CDR3 runs 16 residues. CDR1 is KGHDR, CDR2 SFDVKD, per germline. Here the CDR3 reads CATSDPRAGENNEQFF. In DNA, the CDR3 is TGTGCCACCAGTGATCCGCGGGCAGGGGAGAACAATGAGCAGTTCTTC.

This clone has a handful of counts. The chain carries TRBV18 and TRBJ2-7, with D possibly TRBD1 on 5 matching bases. CDR3 length: 16 residues. The V end was cut by 0 bases, the J end by 3 bases, with 15 bases between. The germline V gene has CDR1 KGHSH and CDR2 LQKENI. This CDR3 reads CASSPPRQLVGYEQYF. The CDR3 DNA sequence: TGTGCCAGCTCACCACCCCGACAGTTGGTAGGCTACGAGCAGTACTTC.

CDR3 region: CASSQGEGQRLFF. The CDR3 DNA follows: TGTGCCAGCAGCCAAGGTGAGGGCCAACGGCTGTTTTTT. The rearrangement uses TRBV11-3 and TRBJ1-4; D is unclear. CDR3 length: 13 amino acids. The germline V gene encodes CDR1 SGHNT and CDR2 YENEEA. Deletions cut 5 bases from V and 14 bases from J, with 18 bases between.

This clone occurred once. CDR3 protein: CASSSQGQRRAGYTF. In DNA form, the CDR3 reads TGTGCCAGTAGTTCCCAGGGACAGAGGCGAGCGGGCTACACCTTC. V usage is TRBV19 and J usage is TRBJ1-2; 7 nucleotides align to TRBD1. The V gene end was trimmed by 5 bases and the J gene end by 8 bases; junction bases not matched to a gene: 14. The CDR3 has 15 amino acids. Germline lookup yields CDR1 LNHDA and CDR2 SQIVND (reference sequence).

This chain links TRBV25-1 with TRBJ1-1, with D possibly TRBD1 on 5 matching bases. The CDR3 spans 14 residues. Germline CDR1 and CDR2: MGHDK and SYGVNS. Trimming removed 3 bases from V and 3 bases from J, with 11 bases in between. CDR3: CASSESGVYTEAFF. The CDR3, as DNA: TGTGCCAGCAGTGAGTCGGGGGTTTACACTGAAGCTTTCTTT.

V is TRBV29-1 and J is TRBJ2-7; a possible D gene is TRBD2 (6 bases). V lost 7 bases and J lost 5, with 18 bases in between. The CDR3 covers 13 residues. Germline V gene data show CDR1 as SQVTM and CDR2 as ANQGSEA. CDR3 nucleotides: TGCAGCGGTCAACGGGGGACGTCAAACGAGCAGTACTTC. This translates into CSGQRGTSNEQYF.

The genes are TRBV3-1 (or the pseudogene TRBV3-2) and TRBJ2-2; 9 nucleotides match TRBD2. The germline V gene encodes CDR1 LGHDT and CDR2 YNNKEL (reference sequence). This CDR3 is built from 17 residues. Trimming took 4 bases from V and 2 from J; bases not matched to a gene: 8. The CDR3 here is CASSLSGGKTNTGELFF. The CDR3 DNA follows: TGTGCCAGCAGCCTTAGCGGGGGCAAGACCAACACCGGGGAGCTGTTTTTT.

The CDR3 spells CASSFRDSNTGELFF. For the CDR3, the DNA is TGCGCCAGCAGCTTCCGGGACAGTAACACCGGGGAGCTGTTTTTT. The gene calls are TRBV5-1 and TRBJ2-2; 7 bases map to TRBD1. The CDR3 loop spans 15 amino acids. Trimming cost V 2 bases and J 2 bases; bases outside gene matches: 3. CDR1 SGHRS and CDR2 YFSETQ come from the germline V gene.

The chain links TRBV4-3 to TRBJ2-7; possibly TRBD1 for D (5 bases). The CDR3 covers 14 residues. Germline values: CDR1 LGHNA, CDR2 YSLEER. V was clipped by 0 bases and J by 7 bases, with 13 bases between them. CDR3 loop: CASSQDRRVGEQYF. The CDR3 nucleotides read TGCGCCAGCAGCCAAGATCGCAGGGTAGGAGAGCAGTACTTC.

The gene calls are TRBV6-4 and TRBJ1-2; tentative D call: TRBD1 (5 bases). Trimming removed 9 bases at V and 2 bases at J, with 13 bases between. Germline V gene lookup returns CDR1 MRHNA and CDR2 SNTAGT. The CDR3 spans 13 residues. CDR3 in amino acids: CARPGDGNYGYTF. DNA of the CDR3: TGTGCCAGGCCGGGGGACGGAAACTATGGCTACACCTTC.

This chain connects TRBV29-1 to TRBJ1-2; TRBD1 is a possible D gene (5 bases). Germline values: CDR1 SQVTM, CDR2 ANQGSEA. CDR3 length: 15 amino acids. V lost 4 bases and J lost 0, with 15 bases in between. CDR3 sequence: CSVGGRGDTNYGYTF. The CDR3 DNA sequence: TGCAGCGTTGGGGGTCGGGGGGATACTAACTATGGCTACACCTTC.

The chain recombines TRBV19 with TRBJ2-7; weak D call: TRBD2 (6 bases). The V gene's germline CDR1 is LNHDA and CDR2 SQIVND (reference sequence). V dropped 5 bases and J dropped 1 base, with 15 bases sitting between them. This CDR3 is 15 amino acids long. DNA for the CDR3: TGTGCCAGTAGTCTTGCGGGGCAGGGATCCTACGAGCAGTACTTC. Translating it yields CASSLAGQGSYEQYF.

The J gene is TRBJ2-7, the V gene TRBV6-1; unclear D gene. This CDR3 contains 14 residues. The V gene lost 1 base and the J gene lost 2 bases, with 9 bases spanning the gap. In germline, CDR1 is MNHNS, CDR2 SASEGT. The CDR3 DNA reads as TGTGCCAGCAGTGAAGTTACACAGCCCTACGAGCAGTACTTC. This gives the protein CASSEVTQPYEQYF.

The chain has TRBV7-9 and TRBJ1-5; TRBD1 is a possible D gene (5 bases). V lost 2 bases and J 7 bases, leaving 6 bases between the germline ends. The CDR3 totals 12 residues. The germline CDR1 and CDR2 sequences are SEHNR and FQNEAQ (reference sequence). CDR3 nucleotide sequence: TGTGCCAGCAGCTTAAGGGGCCAGCCCCAGCATTTT. This gives the protein CASSLRGQPQHF.